Presented here are 10 T cell receptor beta chains from one specimen sequenced in a study of blood T cell repertoires in COVID-19. This table comes from immunoSEQ multiplex PCR, and its TCRdb copy is limited to in-frame clones, with some not included. The sample contains some 250,000 clones, around four fifths of which appear only once. Sequencing input: peripheral blood. The source is an elderly man with acute or convalescent COVID-19.

V is TRBV7-3 and J is TRBJ2-3, with 11 positions matching TRBD2. Germline CDR1 reads SGHTA; CDR2 reads FQGTGA. The CDR3 is 15 residues long. V lost 4 bases and J lost 4; bases outside the gene matches: 4. Here the CDR3 reads CASSSTSGSADTQYF. In DNA, the CDR3 is TGTGCCAGCAGCTCCACTAGCGGGAGCGCAGATACGCAGTATTTT. Supplemented by reference TRBV7-3 and TRBJ2-3, the full variable domain reads GAGVSQTPSNKVTEKGKYVELRCDPISGHTALYWYRQSLGQGPEFLIYFQGTGAADDSGLPNDRFFAVRPEGSVSTLKIQRTERGDSAVYLCASSSTSGSADTQYFGPGTRLTVL.

J is TRBJ2-2 and V is TRBV19; 10 bases fit TRBD2. Germline CDR1 reads LNHDA; CDR2 reads SQIVND (reference sequence). This CDR3 contains 16 residues. The ends lost 5 bases at V and 8 bases at J; junction bases unmatched: 11. CDR3 residues: CASSSPRTSGLGELFF. The CDR3 DNA reads TGTGCCAGTAGTTCTCCCCGGACTAGCGGCCTGGGGGAGCTGTTTTTT.

This chain joins TRBV28 and TRBJ2-7; 10 nucleotides align to TRBD2. This CDR3 is 15 amino acids long. With 3 bases clipped from V and 2 bases from J, the junction kept 4 bases outside the gene matches. Germline V gene lookup returns CDR1 MDHEN and CDR2 SYDVKM. The DNA for the CDR3 is TGTGCCAGCAGTTTGTTAGCGGGAGGCCCCTACGAGCAGTACTTC. Protein: CASSLLAGGPYEQYF.

The rearrangement joins TRBV5-4 to TRBJ1-5; D is ambiguous. V lost 1 base, J lost 0 bases, and 5 bases lay in between. The germline V gene has CDR1 SGHNT and CDR2 YYREEE (reference sequence). The CDR3 is 14 amino acids. CDR3 DNA sequence: TGTGCCAGCAGCTTGCAGAATAGCAATCAGCCCCAGCATTTT. Its translation is CASSLQNSNQPQHF.

V and J are TRBV25-1 and TRBJ2-7; the D gene is possibly TRBD1 (5 bases). Germline-derived CDR1 and CDR2 are MGHDK and SYGVNS. The CDR3 loop spans 16 amino acids. V lost 3 bases and J lost 3, with 18 bases in between. CDR3 sequence: CASSDSYGQGRYEQYF. The CDR3 DNA follows: TGTGCCAGCAGTGATAGTTATGGTCAGGGTCGCTACGAGCAGTACTTC.

The rearrangement joins TRBV24-1 to TRBJ2-7; 9 bases align to TRBD1. Per the germline V gene, CDR1 is KGHDR and CDR2 is SFDVKD. The CDR3 runs 14 residues. The V gene end was trimmed by 9 bases and the J gene end by 3 bases; junction bases not matched to a gene: 8. CDR3 coding DNA: TGTGCCACCGCCGCCCGGGACAGGGTCTACGAGCAGTACTTC. This translates into CATAARDRVYEQYF.

The chain couples TRBV7-3 to TRBJ2-5; D possibly corresponds to TRBD1 (5 bases). Germline CDR1 reads SGHTA; CDR2 reads FQGTGA. Trimming took 4 bases from V and 5 from J, leaving 20 bases between them. The CDR3 runs to 16 residues. The CDR3 DNA reads as TGTGCCAGCAGCTCAATGGGGTGGGGCATTTCGGAGACCCAGTACTTC. Protein: CASSSMGWGISETQYF.

This clone was seen a handful of times. J is TRBJ2-7 and V is TRBV7-9; 9 bases fit TRBD2. The germline CDR1 and CDR2 sequences are SEHNR and FQNEAQ (reference sequence). The CDR3 has 17 amino acids. V trimming: 8 bases; J trimming: 6 bases; junction bases outside the gene matches: 20. The CDR3 DNA reads TGTGCCAGCGGATGGGTCGGCGGGAGGGCCCCGGCGCTCGAGCAGTACTTC. It is translated as CASGWVGGRAPALEQYF.

The CDR3 DNA reads TGTGCCAGGAATGGCTACACCGGGGAGCTGTTTTTT. It codes for CARNGYTGELFF. This chain links TRBV19 with TRBJ2-2; D is unresolved. Germline V gene sequence: CDR1 LNHDA, CDR2 SQIVND (reference sequence). This CDR3 has 12 amino acids. Trimming took off 9 bases at V and 3 bases at J, with 8 bases between the two ends. Full variable domain (remainder filled in from reference TRBV19 and TRBJ2-2): DGGITQSPKYLFRKEGQNVTLSCEQNLNHDAMYWYRQDPGQGLRLIYYSQIVNDFQKGDIAEGYSVSREKKESFPLTVTSAQKNPTAFYLCARNGYTGELFFGEGSRLTVL.

The chain carries TRBV18 and TRBJ2-7, with D possibly TRBD2 on 5 matching bases. CDR3 length equals 13 residues. V was shortened by 3 bases and J by 2 bases, with 8 bases between the two germline ends. Germline loops: CDR1 KGHSH, CDR2 LQKENI. The chain's CDR3 is CASSPDLTYEQYF. CDR3 sequence (DNA): TGTGCCAGCTCACCGGACTTGACCTACGAGCAGTACTTC.